The rows below give T cell receptor beta chains drawn from one sample of a study of shared T cell receptors in the human thymus. Profiled with immunoSEQ multiplex PCR; TCRdb holds only in-frame clones, not every one. Of about 380,000 clones listed, more than 85% were seen once; the top ten hold 0.015% to 0.025%. The sample consisted of thymocytes. These receptors were taken from a human donor. CDR3s include the opening cysteine and the closing phenylalanine or tryptophan. D genes are given only for firm matches. The size entry is marked missing in some rows and otherwise reads once, few, many or a size class.

DNA: TGTGCCAGCGGCGGTAGGGGGACTAGCCAGAAGGAGACCCAGTACTTC; CDR3: CASGGRGTSQKETQYF; size: -; D: TRBD2; V: TRBV4-2; J: TRBJ2-5
DNA: TGTGCCAGCAGTTCTGACTATCGGACCCTTCAGCAGTTCTTC; CDR3: CASSSDYRTLQQFF; size: -; D: -; V: TRBV27; J: TRBJ2-1
DNA: TGCGCCAGCAGCCAAGATGTGGAGGGGGGGAGGCACTACGAGCAGTACTTC; CDR3: CASSQDVEGGRHYEQYF; size: -; D: -; V: TRBV4-3; J: TRBJ2-7
DNA: TGTGCCAGTAGTCCGTTCTACACCTGGAAGGCTGGAAACACCATATATTTT; CDR3: CASSPFYTWKAGNTIYF; size: -; D: -; V: TRBV19; J: TRBJ1-3
DNA: TGTGCCAGCAGCGTGGCCGTAGGTGGCAGGGGACACGAGCAGTACTTC; CDR3: CASSVAVGGRGHEQYF; size: -; D: -; V: TRBV27; J: TRBJ2-7
DNA: TGTGCCAGCAGCTTTTATAAGGAGGCCGTCAAAAACATTCAGTACTTC; CDR3: CASSFYKEAVKNIQYF; size: -; D: -; V: TRBV5-4; J: TRBJ2-4
DNA: TGTGCTAGTGGTTTGGTACGAAGGGGGCGCACACGGGCCCAGCATTTT; CDR3: CASGLVRRGRTRAQHF; size: -; D: TRBD1; V: TRBV12-5; J: TRBJ1-5
DNA: TGTGCCAGCAGCCATCCTTGGGACGGACCCTCCTACGAGCAGTACTTC; CDR3: CASSHPWDGPSYEQYF; size: -; D: -; V: TRBV11-2; J: TRBJ2-7
DNA: TGTGCCTGGAGCCCCGGGACAGGGGTTGGCACTGAAGCTTTCTTT; CDR3: CAWSPGTGVGTEAFF; size: -; D: TRBD1; V: TRBV30; J: TRBJ1-1
DNA: TGTGCCAGCAGCTGGACAGGGGGACATGGCTACACCTTC; CDR3: CASSWTGGHGYTF; size: -; D: TRBD1; V: TRBV5-5; J: TRBJ1-2
DNA: TGTGCCAGCAGCAATAAGGAGGGGGAGCAGTACTTC; CDR3: CASSNKEGEQYF; size: -; D: -; V: TRBV7-9; J: TRBJ2-7
DNA: TGTGCCAGCAGTTCCACCAGTAGTAAGCAGTACTTC; CDR3: CASSSTSSKQYF; size: once; D: -; V: TRBV6-5; J: TRBJ2-7
DNA: TGTGCCAGCAGCTTAACCGCAGTCTCTGGAAACACCATATATTTT; CDR3: CASSLTAVSGNTIYF; size: -; D: -; V: TRBV7-9; J: TRBJ1-3
DNA: TGTGCCAGCAGCGCTGCCCTAGCGGGACTCAATCCGCCAGATACGCAGTATTTT; CDR3: CASSAALAGLNPPDTQYF; size: -; D: TRBD2; V: TRBV2; J: TRBJ2-3
DNA: TGTGCCAGCAGGGGGTGCGCGGGGGCCGGGCCTGAAGCTTTCTTT; CDR3: CASRGCAGAGPEAFF; size: -; D: -; V: TRBV4-2; J: TRBJ1-1
DNA: TGTGCCTGGAGTGTACTGGGGCTAGCGGGAGGGCCGTCAGATACGCAGTATTTT; CDR3: CAWSVLGLAGGPSDTQYF; size: -; D: TRBD2; V: TRBV30; J: TRBJ2-3
DNA: TGTGCCAGTGGGAGGGAGCAGTACTTC; CDR3: CASGREQYF; size: -; D: -; V: TRBV27; J: TRBJ2-7
DNA: TGTGCCAGCAGCTTGACATATTACTACGAGCAGTACTTC; CDR3: CASSLTYYYEQYF; size: -; D: -; V: TRBV5-6; J: TRBJ2-7
DNA: TGTGCCAGTAGTACCCTCGGGACCCTTGGCACCGGGGAGCTGTTTTTT; CDR3: CASSTLGTLGTGELFF; size: -; D: -; V: TRBV19; J: TRBJ2-2
DNA: TGTGCCAGCAGTGAAGCGCTAGGGGGACTAGCGGGAGTGCCGCCTTCCTACAATGAGCAGTTCTTC; CDR3: CASSEALGGLAGVPPSYNEQFF; size: few; D: TRBD2; V: TRBV2; J: TRBJ2-1
DNA: TGTGCCAGCAGCCAAGAAAGACATCACTACAATGAGCAGTTCTTC; CDR3: CASSQERHHYNEQFF; size: -; D: -; V: TRBV14; J: TRBJ2-1
DNA: TGTGCCAGCATGGGAGGGGGGCGGAAGACTAATGAAAAACTGTTTTTT; CDR3: CASMGGGRKTNEKLFF; size: -; D: -; V: TRBV2; J: TRBJ1-4
DNA: TGTGCCAGCAGTTACGAAGGGAATGCGGGGTTCTTC; CDR3: CASSYEGNAGFF; size: -; D: -; V: TRBV6-5; J: TRBJ2-1
DNA: TGTGCCAGCAGATCACAGGGCAGACGGCAGTACTTC; CDR3: CASRSQGRRQYF; size: once; D: -; V: TRBV28; J: TRBJ2-7
DNA: TGTGCCAGCACCAGGGGTCAGGGCCGTAATCAGCCCCAGCATTTT; CDR3: CASTRGQGRNQPQHF; size: -; D: -; V: TRBV2; J: TRBJ1-5
DNA: TGTGCCAGTAGTATCCCCCCAGGGGGGAACACCGGGGAGCTGTTTTTT; CDR3: CASSIPPGGNTGELFF; size: -; D: TRBD1; V: TRBV19; J: TRBJ2-2
DNA: TGTGCCAGCAGTTTCGGACAGGTGGATGAGCAGTTCTTC; CDR3: CASSFGQVDEQFF; size: few; D: TRBD1; V: TRBV28; J: TRBJ2-1
DNA: TGTGCCAGCAGCATTACCAGCGGGATGAAGGAAGCGACAGATACGCAGTATTTT; CDR3: CASSITSGMKEATDTQYF; size: -; D: TRBD2; V: TRBV7-3; J: TRBJ2-3
DNA: TGTGCCAGCGTTCCGGGGGGAGGGTACAATGAGCAGTTCTTC; CDR3: CASVPGGGYNEQFF; size: -; D: TRBD2; V: TRBV5-8; J: TRBJ2-1
DNA: TGTGCCAGCAGCCACAGGGGCTGGGGGGACGAGCAGTACTTC; CDR3: CASSHRGWGDEQYF; size: -; D: -; V: TRBV14; J: TRBJ2-7
DNA: TGCGCCAGCAGCCTGCTAGATCCCTACGAGCAGTACTTC; CDR3: CASSLLDPYEQYF; size: -; D: -; V: TRBV5-1; J: TRBJ2-7
DNA: TGCGCCAGCAGCCAAGATATTCAATTCAAAAAAGGACAGCAAGAGACCCAGTACTTC; CDR3: CASSQDIQFKKGQQETQYF; size: -; D: -; V: TRBV4-3; J: TRBJ2-5
DNA: TGTGCCAGCAGTGATACAGGGGGCTATGGCTACACCTTC; CDR3: CASSDTGGYGYTF; size: -; D: TRBD1; V: TRBV28; J: TRBJ1-2
DNA: TGTGCCACCAGCAGAGAGTCTGCTAAAGGGGGCTACGAGCAGTACTTC; CDR3: CATSRESAKGGYEQYF; size: -; D: -; V: TRBV15; J: TRBJ2-7
DNA: TGTGCCAGCAGCTTGGAGTACAATGAGCAGTTCTTC; CDR3: CASSLEYNEQFF; size: -; D: -; V: TRBV5-5; J: TRBJ2-1
DNA: TGTGCCAGCAGTTTAGGAGGGTATGGGGCCAACGTCCTGACTTTC; CDR3: CASSLGGYGANVLTF; size: once; D: -; V: TRBV27; J: TRBJ2-6
DNA: TGTGCCAGCGAGGGAGGGATCGCTCGGAGCTCCTACAATGAGCAGTTCTTC; CDR3: CASEGGIARSSYNEQFF; size: once; D: TRBD2; V: TRBV5-5; J: TRBJ2-1
DNA: TGCGCCAGCAGTGAGGGACAGGGAAAAGCTTTCTTT; CDR3: CASSEGQGKAFF; size: -; D: TRBD1; V: TRBV10-1; J: TRBJ1-1
DNA: TGTGCCAGCAGTTGCCGACAGCCCCCTAATCAGCCCCAGCATTTT; CDR3: CASSCRQPPNQPQHF; size: -; D: -; V: TRBV28; J: TRBJ1-5
DNA: TGTGCCAGCAGCTTAAGCTCAGGGACGTACGAGCAGTACTTC; CDR3: CASSLSSGTYEQYF; size: -; D: -; V: TRBV7-9; J: TRBJ2-7
DNA: TGTGCCATCAGTGACCCAGGGGATGGCTACACCTTC; CDR3: CAISDPGDGYTF; size: -; D: -; V: TRBV10-3; J: TRBJ1-2
DNA: TGTGCCAGCAGACAAACTATCGGTGAGGAGACCCAGTACTTC; CDR3: CASRQTIGEETQYF; size: -; D: -; V: TRBV28; J: TRBJ2-5
DNA: TGTGCCAGCAGCGTAGTGGGCCGTTTCGGGGAGCTGTTTTTT; CDR3: CASSVVGRFGELFF; size: -; D: -; V: TRBV9; J: TRBJ2-2
DNA: TGTGCCAGCACCGCCGACAGGGGACCTTGTGCCGAGCAGTTCTTC; CDR3: CASTADRGPCAEQFF; size: -; D: TRBD1; V: TRBV6-1; J: TRBJ2-1
DNA: TGTGCCAGCAGTAGAGGGTGTCCCCATAACCATGAGCAGTTCTTC; CDR3: CASSRGCPHNHEQFF; size: -; D: -; V: TRBV25-1; J: TRBJ2-1
DNA: TGTGCCAGCAGCTCCGGTTGGGCGGGAGAACAGGAGGCCGGGGAGCTGTTTTTT; CDR3: CASSSGWAGEQEAGELFF; size: -; D: TRBD2; V: TRBV11-2; J: TRBJ2-2
DNA: TGTGCCAGTAGTATAAGGGACAGAAGCTCTGGAAACACCATATATTTT; CDR3: CASSIRDRSSGNTIYF; size: -; D: TRBD1; V: TRBV19; J: TRBJ1-3
DNA: TGCGCCAGCACGAATGCCCCGGAGCAGTACTTC; CDR3: CASTNAPEQYF; size: -; D: -; V: TRBV10-2; J: TRBJ2-7
DNA: TGTGCCAGCAGTTCCACGCCACTAGCCGGGTCATACAATGAGCAGTTCTTC; CDR3: CASSSTPLAGSYNEQFF; size: -; D: -; V: TRBV27; J: TRBJ2-1
DNA: TGTGCCAGCAGTTTATGCCCCCCCGAGACTACCTTACACGAGCAGTACTTC; CDR3: CASSLCPPETTLHEQYF; size: -; D: -; V: TRBV28; J: TRBJ2-7
DNA: TGTGCCAGCAGCTTTCTAATCGAGCGGAACAGCTCCTACGAGCAGTACTTC; CDR3: CASSFLIERNSSYEQYF; size: -; D: -; V: TRBV5-4; J: TRBJ2-7
DNA: TGCGCCAGCATCGGATCGGGGGAGACCCAGTACTTC; CDR3: CASIGSGETQYF; size: -; D: -; V: TRBV23-1; J: TRBJ2-5
DNA: TGTGCCAGCAGACCCCTAGCGGGGGACACCGGGGAGCTGTTTTTT; CDR3: CASRPLAGDTGELFF; size: -; D: TRBD2; V: TRBV4-2; J: TRBJ2-2
DNA: TGTGCCAGCAGTGTGTTGGCTAGCGGGAGCCCCACAGATACGCAGTATTTT; CDR3: CASSVLASGSPTDTQYF; size: -; D: TRBD2; V: TRBV2; J: TRBJ2-3
DNA: TGCAGCGTTGACGTGACCGGGGAGCTGTTTTTT; CDR3: CSVDVTGELFF; size: -; D: -; V: TRBV29-1; J: TRBJ2-2
DNA: TGTGCCAGCAGTAAGGGACTAGCGAGGCCCAAAAACATTCAGTACTTC; CDR3: CASSKGLARPKNIQYF; size: -; D: TRBD2; V: TRBV27; J: TRBJ2-4
DNA: TGTGCCAGCAGTTTATTCAGGATAGGGACTGAAGCTTTCTTT; CDR3: CASSLFRIGTEAFF; size: -; D: -; V: TRBV27; J: TRBJ1-1